A selection of T cell receptor beta chains follows, all from one sample in a study of cytomegalovirus exposure and HLA in healthy donors. Generated by immunoSEQ multiplex PCR, the TCRdb table keeps only in-frame clones and is missing some. The top ten clones hold 1.5% to 2% of a sample with some 160,000 clones, 77% of them seen once. The sequenced sample was PBMCs. The origin of the receptors is a woman aged 25 to 45 in good health and CMV-seronegative. CDR3s include the opening cysteine and the closing phenylalanine or tryptophan. A D gene is named only where the DNA matches it firmly. A row's size may be missing; if present it is once, few, many or a size class.

D | J | size | V | DNA | CDR3
TRBD2 | TRBJ2-1 | NA | TRBV9 | TGTGCCAGCAGCCTCACTAGCGGGAGTCTGAATGAGCAGTTCTTC | CASSLTSGSLNEQFF
NA | TRBJ2-7 | few | TRBV29-1 | TGCAGCGTTGAGGAAGAACAGGGCGGGGAGCAGTACTTC | CSVEEEQGGEQYF
NA | TRBJ2-3 | NA | TRBV4-3 | TGCGCCAGCAGCCAAGATAAAGTTACAGGGCGGGCCACAGATACGCAGTATTTT | CASSQDKVTGRATDTQYF
NA | TRBJ1-5 | NA | TRBV4-1 | TGCGCCAGCAGCCAAGGGGCAGTAAATCAGCCCCAGCATTTT | CASSQGAVNQPQHF
TRBD1 | TRBJ1-1 | NA | TRBV27 | TGTGCCAGCAGCCTAGGGGGCGCGGGGACTGAAGCTTTCTTT | CASSLGGAGTEAFF
TRBD1 | TRBJ1-1 | NA | TRBV7-2 | TGTGCCAGCAGCATTACAGGGGACACTGAAGCTTTCTTT | CASSITGDTEAFF
TRBD2 | TRBJ2-1 | NA | TRBV7-2 | TGTGCCAGCAGCGGGACTAGCGGGAGCGACCCCCGCTACAATGAGCAGTTCTTC | CASSGTSGSDPRYNEQFF
NA | TRBJ1-3 | NA | TRBV6-1 | TGTGCCAGCCTGTTGCGGGGGAACTCTGGAAACACCATATATTTT | CASLLRGNSGNTIYF
NA | TRBJ2-4 | NA | TRBV2 | TGTGCCAGCAGGGACAGTTGGGCCAAAAACATTCAGTACTTC | CASRDSWAKNIQYF
NA | TRBJ2-2 | NA | TRBV10-3 | TGTGCCATCAGTGACGGGGATACGTGGCCAAACACCGGGGAGCTGTTTTTT | CAISDGDTWPNTGELFF
TRBD2 | TRBJ2-7 | NA | TRBV13 | TGTGCCAGCAGCTTAGGCCGCCTTAGCGGGATCTACGAGCAGTACTTC | CASSLGRLSGIYEQYF
TRBD2 | TRBJ2-3 | NA | TRBV5-4 | TGTGCCAGCAGCTTCACTAGCGGGACCACAGATACGCAGTATTTT | CASSFTSGTTDTQYF
NA | TRBJ2-7 | few | TRBV19 | TGTGCCAGTAGTATAAGGGACACCTCCTACGAGCAGTACTTC | CASSIRDTSYEQYF
NA | TRBJ2-1 | NA | TRBV6-5 | TGTGCCAGCGAGAGTAACTACAATGAGCAGTTCTTC | CASESNYNEQFF
NA | TRBJ2-3 | few | TRBV12-5 | TGTGCTAGTGGTTTGGGGCCTAGCACAGATACGCAGTATTTT | CASGLGPSTDTQYF
TRBD2 | TRBJ2-3 | NA | TRBV19 | TGTGCCTGCACGCGGGGGGGCACAGATACGCAGTATTTT | CACTRGGTDTQYF
TRBD2 | TRBJ2-7 | NA | TRBV29-1 | TGCAGCGTTGTACCAGGGACTAGCGGATCCTCCTACGAGCAGTACTTC | CSVVPGTSGSSYEQYF
NA | TRBJ1-1 | NA | TRBV27 | TGTGCCAGCAGTTTATCGAAGGCAGGTAATGAAGCTTTCTTT | CASSLSKAGNEAFF
NA | TRBJ2-7 | NA | TRBV5-4 | TGTGCCAGCAGCTTGGACTCGAACGAGCAGTACTTC | CASSLDSNEQYF
TRBD2 | TRBJ2-1 | few | TRBV19 | TGTGCCAGTAGTATTCCGGGACTAGGTCTGGGGGTTTACAATGAGCAGTTCTTC | CASSIPGLGLGVYNEQFF
TRBD1 | TRBJ1-2 | NA | TRBV27 | TGTGCCAGCAAGGGGACAGGGTATTATGGCTACACCTTC | CASKGTGYYGYTF
NA | TRBJ2-7 | NA | TRBV7-9 | TGTGCCAGCAGCTTAAGTTCAGTGGTCGAGCAGTACTTC | CASSLSSVVEQYF
NA | TRBJ2-3 | NA | TRBV4-3 | TGCGCCAGCAGCCATGCTGAGAGCGGTACAGATACGCAGTATTTT | CASSHAESGTDTQYF
NA | TRBJ1-1 | NA | TRBV5-1 | TGCGCCAGCAGCTTCAATGAGCGTGAAGCTTTCTTT | CASSFNEREAFF
NA | TRBJ2-7 | NA | TRBV28 | TGTGCCAGCAGTTCATCAGGGTCTTACGCCGCGTTTGACGAGCAGTACTTC | CASSSSGSYAAFDEQYF
NA | TRBJ2-7 | NA | TRBV9 | TGTGCCAGCAGCGTAGGCGAGCTCTCCTACGAGCAGTACTTC | CASSVGELSYEQYF
TRBD1 | TRBJ2-7 | NA | TRBV5-5 | TGTGCCAGCAGCGAAGGGGGCAGCCCGACCTACGAGCAGTACTTC | CASSEGGSPTYEQYF
TRBD1 | TRBJ2-7 | NA | TRBV5-4 | TGTGCCAGCAGCCCGGACAGGTCGGCCTACGAGCAGTACTTC | CASSPDRSAYEQYF
NA | TRBJ2-7 | NA | TRBV28 | TGTGCCAGCAGGCCGCAGGGGGGCTCCTACGAGCAGTACTTC | CASRPQGGSYEQYF
TRBD1 | TRBJ2-5 | NA | TRBV10-2 | TGCGCCAGCAGTGAAACAGGGGATTCGGAGACCCAGTACTTC | CASSETGDSETQYF
NA | TRBJ1-1 | NA | TRBV6-1 | TGTGCCAGCAGGGACACAGGGTTAGCTTTCTTT | CASRDTGLAFF
TRBD2 | TRBJ2-1 | NA | TRBV7-9 | TGTGCCAGCAGCTTAACTAGCGGGAGCCACAATGAGCAGTTCTTC | CASSLTSGSHNEQFF
NA | TRBJ1-2 | NA | TRBV18 | TGTGCCAGCTCACCAGAGGGGGTACATCTTGGCTATGGCTACACCTTC | CASSPEGVHLGYGYTF
NA | TRBJ1-1 | NA | TRBV4-1 | TGCGCCAGCAGCCGGTATACGTTCTTAGACACTGAAGCTTTCTTT | CASSRYTFLDTEAFF
NA | TRBJ2-2 | NA | TRBV7-9 | TGTGCCAGCAGCTCCCCCCGGGGGAGTCCGAACACCGGGGAGCTGTTTTTT | CASSSPRGSPNTGELFF
NA | TRBJ1-2 | NA | TRBV5-1 | TGCGCCAGCAGCCCAGGGGAAAGCTATGGCTACACCTTC | CASSPGESYGYTF
TRBD1 | TRBJ1-6 | NA | TRBV7-9 | TGTGCCAGCAGGAAGGCCCCCGGGGACAGGAATAATTCACCCCTCCACTTT | CASRKAPGDRNNSPLHF
NA | TRBJ1-1 | NA | TRBV6-5 | TGTGCCAGCGGCAGGCACACTGAAGCTTTCTTT | CASGRHTEAFF
NA | TRBJ1-4 | NA | TRBV4-3 | TGCGCCAGCAGCCAAAAAGGACAGTCGAATGAAAAACTGTTTTTT | CASSQKGQSNEKLFF
NA | TRBJ2-7 | NA | TRBV29-1 | TGCAGCGTTGACACAGGCTACGAGCAGTACTTC | CSVDTGYEQYF
TRBD1 | TRBJ1-5 | NA | TRBV6-5 | TGTGCCAGCAGTAACGGACAGGGCGGCAATCAGCCCCAGCATTTT | CASSNGQGGNQPQHF
NA | TRBJ2-2 | NA | TRBV11-3 | TGTGCCAGCAGCTTAGGTGGAAACGGCGGGCTGTTTTTT | CASSLGGNGGLFF